The rows below give T cell receptor beta chains drawn from one sample of a study of CD8 T cells in ankylosing spondylitis. Via MiXCR, TCRdb re-called the 5' RACE reads, giving one row per CDR3 protein. The sample lists about 360,000 distinct CDR3 sequences, roughly 14% occurring once. The sample taken for sequencing was blood, either unsorted or a sorted T cell fraction (not recorded which). Receptor source: a male donor with ankylosing spondylitis or in good health (not recorded which). Both conserved end residues are part of each CDR3. The D gene is left open where the match is weak. The size field is filled for only some rows; it gives once, few, many or a size class.

V	size	D	J	CDR3	DNA
TRBV3-1	few	TRBD2	TRBJ2-3	CASSPPLAGATQYF	TGTGCCAGCAGCCCCCCCCTAGCGGGAGCTACGCAGTATTTT
TRBV7-2	NA	NA	TRBJ2-1	CASRAVNEQFF	TGTGCCAGCAGGGCTGTCAATGAGCAGTTCTTC
TRBV4-2	NA	TRBD2	TRBJ2-7	CASSQPSSGGVYEQYF	TGTGCCAGCAGCCAACCTTCTAGCGGGGGGGTCTACGAGCAGTACTTC
TRBV27	NA	TRBD1	TRBJ2-5	CASSPMSGTGGGETQYF	TGTGCCAGCAGTCCCATGTCCGGGACAGGGGGCGGAGAGACCCAGTACTTC
TRBV11-2	many	NA	TRBJ2-4	CASSPEVGNIQYF	TGTGCCAGCAGCCCAGAAGTGGGAAACATTCAGTACTTC
TRBV20-1	few	TRBD2	TRBJ2-1	CSARDLAGGEGFF	TGCAGTGCTAGGGACCTAGCGGGGGGAGAGGGGTTCTTC
TRBV20-1	NA	TRBD2	TRBJ2-1	CSARGEGGGLLYNEQFF	TGCAGTGCTAGAGGGGAGGGCGGGGGTCTCCTCTACAATGAGCAGTTCTTC
TRBV5-1	few	NA	TRBJ1-3	CASSLGIRNTIYF	TGCGCCAGCAGCTTGGGGATCCGAAACACCATATATTTT
TRBV12-3/TRBV12-4	NA	NA	TRBJ1-1	CASSFWGAGDMNTEAFF	TGTGCCAGCAGTTTTTGGGGGGCCGGAGACATGAACACTGAAGCTTTCTTT
TRBV6-1	NA	TRBD1	TRBJ1-4	CASKLGDSNEKLFF	TGTGCCAGCAAATTAGGGGACAGCAATGAAAAACTGTTTTTT
TRBV2	NA	NA	TRBJ1-6	CASSEVPYNSPLHF	TGTGCCAGCAGTGAAGTCCCCTATAATTCACCCCTCCACTTT
TRBV7-6	NA	TRBD2	TRBJ2-1	CASSLTSGSGRNEQFF	TGTGCCAGCAGCTTAACTAGCGGGAGCGGGAGAAATGAGCAGTTCTTC
TRBV29-1	few	NA	TRBJ2-5	CSGGGADQETQYF	TGCAGCGGGGGGGGCGCGGATCAAGAGACCCAGTACTTC
TRBV2	NA	NA	TRBJ2-3	CASSLGSGPDTQYF	TGTGCCAGCAGCTTGGGCAGCGGCCCAGATACGCAGTATTTT
TRBV5-1	few	TRBD1	TRBJ2-2	CASSTSEGATGELFF	TGCGCCAGCAGCACGTCCGAGGGGGCCACCGGGGAGCTGTTTTTT
TRBV20-1	NA	NA	TRBJ2-1	CSARDRGRTSYNEQFF	TGCAGTGCTAGAGACCGGGGCAGGACATCCTACAATGAGCAGTTCTTC
TRBV5-1	few	NA	TRBJ2-5	CASSLQVLQETQYF	TGCGCCAGCAGCTTACAGGTTTTGCAAGAGACCCAGTACTTC
TRBV2	many	NA	TRBJ1-1	CASSVRTANTEAFF	TGTGCCAGCAGTGTAAGGACGGCGAACACTGAAGCTTTCTTT
TRBV6-5	once	NA	TRBJ1-2	CASSFGSDLTNYGYTF	TGTGCCAGCAGTTTTGGCAGCGACCTAACTAACTATGGCTACACCTTC
TRBV5-5	NA	NA	TRBJ2-2	CASSKGGLPTLGGELFF	TGTGCCAGCAGTAAAGGAGGACTGCCAACCCTTGGCGGGGAGCTGTTTTTT
TRBV10-2	NA	NA	TRBJ2-2	CASSGEAGRPNTGELFF	TGCGCCAGCAGTGGGGAAGCGGGCCGGCCGAACACCGGGGAGCTGTTTTTT
TRBV5-1	many	NA	TRBJ1-1	CASSSDLMGAFF	TGCGCCAGCAGCTCGGACCTCATGGGAGCTTTCTTT
TRBV4-1	NA	TRBD1	TRBJ2-3	CASSQWDRKYF	TGCGCCAGCAGCCAATGGGACAGAAAATATTTT
TRBV7-2	few	NA	TRBJ1-3	CASSSQGGHGNTIYF	TGTGCCAGCAGCTCCCAGGGTGGTCACGGAAACACCATATATTTT
TRBV12-3/TRBV12-4	few	NA	TRBJ1-1	CASSDTQKGNTEAFF	TGTGCCAGCAGTGACACTCAGAAGGGGAACACTGAAGCTTTCTTT
TRBV12-3/TRBV12-4	once	TRBD1	TRBJ2-3	CASSKYSPGQGSDTQYF	TGTGCCAGCAGTAAATACTCCCCGGGACAGGGTTCAGATACGCAGTATTTT
TRBV7-2	few	NA	TRBJ1-2	CASSLKMGSTSSGYTF	TGTGCCAGCAGCCTCAAGATGGGATCAACCTCCTCTGGCTACACCTTC
TRBV3-1	NA	NA	TRBJ2-3	CASTSPTTPDTQYF	TGTGCCAGCACTTCCCCAACGACTCCAGATACGCAGTATTTT
TRBV3-1	few	NA	TRBJ1-1	CASSQGPRWGAFF	TGTGCCAGCAGCCAAGGGCCACGGTGGGGAGCTTTCTTT
TRBV12-3/TRBV12-4	NA	NA	TRBJ2-4	CASSLDWPKNIQYF	TGTGCCAGCAGTTTAGACTGGCCCAAAAACATTCAGTACTTC
TRBV5-1	few	TRBD1	TRBJ2-3	CASSLTGDVTDTQYF	TGCGCCAGCAGCTTAACAGGGGACGTCACAGATACGCAGTATTTT
TRBV5-1	many	NA	TRBJ2-7	CASSVDHYEQYF	TGCGCCAGCAGCGTGGACCACTACGAGCAGTACTTC
TRBV5-1	NA	TRBD1	TRBJ1-2	CASSPDDRAEGYTF	TGCGCCAGCAGCCCGGATGACAGGGCTGAGGGCTACACCTTC
TRBV12-3/TRBV12-4	NA	TRBD2	TRBJ2-3	CASSWRGAPADTQYF	TGTGCCAGCAGTTGGCGGGGGGCCCCCGCAGATACGCAGTATTTT
TRBV10-3	NA	TRBD1	TRBJ2-7	CAINNPETGNYEQYF	TGTGCCATCAACAACCCGGAGACAGGGAACTACGAGCAGTACTTC
TRBV4-1	few	NA	TRBJ2-5	CASSQAGNVQETQYF	TGCGCCAGCAGCCAAGCGGGCAACGTCCAAGAGACCCAGTACTTC
TRBV12-3/TRBV12-4	many	NA	TRBJ2-2	CASSSPSLGLFF	TGTGCCAGCAGTTCCCCGAGCCTGGGGCTGTTTTTT
TRBV6-2/TRBV6-3	NA	NA	TRBJ1-1	CASSYRGVEAFF	TGTGCCAGCAGTTACAGGGGGGTTGAAGCTTTCTTT
TRBV15	many	TRBD1	TRBJ2-7	CATSRDRGQVSPEQYF	TGTGCCACCAGCAGAGATAGGGGACAGGTATCCCCCGAGCAGTACTTC
TRBV18	NA	NA	TRBJ2-6	CASSLDSGANVLTF	TGTGCCAGCTCACTCGACTCTGGGGCCAACGTCCTGACTTTC
TRBV18	NA	NA	TRBJ2-3	CASSPLVSTDTQYF	TGTGCCAGCTCACCCCTGGTCAGCACAGATACGCAGTATTTT
TRBV20-1	NA	TRBD1	TRBJ2-1	CSPGQGTGEQFF	TGCAGCCCGGGACAGGGAACAGGTGAGCAGTTCTTC
TRBV25-1	few	TRBD2	TRBJ2-5	CASSEFRGGEQETQYF	TGTGCCAGCAGTGAATTCCGGGGGGGGGAACAAGAGACCCAGTACTTC
TRBV12-3/TRBV12-4	few	TRBD2	TRBJ2-3	CASSLRAGGPADTQYF	TGTGCCAGCAGTTTACGAGCGGGAGGGCCTGCAGATACGCAGTATTTT
TRBV7-9	few	NA	TRBJ2-5	CASSSPRADWGETQYF	TGTGCCAGCAGCTCCCCCAGGGCAGACTGGGGGGAGACCCAGTACTTC